Listed here are 5 T cell receptor beta chains from one sample, sequenced in a study of cytomegalovirus exposure and HLA in healthy donors. PCR primers comprised 60 Vbeta and 13 Jbeta primers. TCRdb's table, derived via immunoSEQ multiplex PCR, lists solely in-frame clones and lacks some. The sample contains roughly 180,000 clones, around 85% of which appear only once. The sequenced sample was PBMCs. The receptors derive from a boy aged 2-15 years in good health and CMV-seronegative.

The rearrangement uses TRBV6-5 and TRBJ2-7; 7 nucleotides match TRBD1. CDR1 is MNHEY, CDR2 SVGAGI, per germline. The CDR3 is 13 amino acids. V dropped 6 bases and J dropped 3; count of bases not matched to a gene: 5. The CDR3 DNA follows: TGTGCCAGCAGCGAAACAGGGGACTACGAGCAGTACTTC. It codes for CASSETGDYEQYF.

V gene TRBV6-6 combines with J gene TRBJ2-1; 14 bases fit TRBD2. Germline V gives CDR1 MNHNY, CDR2 SVGAGI (reference sequence). The CDR3 is 15 residues long. The V segment lost 6 bases and the J segment 6 bases; nucleotides outside the gene matches: 4. CDR3: CASRRLAGGSNEQFF. CDR3 nucleotide sequence: TGTGCCAGCAGAAGACTAGCGGGAGGGAGCAATGAGCAGTTCTTC.

This clone was recorded once. J is TRBJ1-1 and V is TRBV6-5, with D tentatively TRBD1 (5 bases). Trimming stripped 0 bases from V and 5 bases from J, with 13 bases between. Germline V lookup: CDR1 MNHEY, CDR2 SVGAGI. This CDR3 region has 15 residues. The CDR3 loop is CASSYSQGGRTEAFF. For the CDR3, the DNA is TGTGCCAGCAGTTACTCTCAGGGTGGAAGGACTGAAGCTTTCTTT.

Turning to this clone: Other DNA sequences of this sample code for an identical CDR3. V is TRBV4-1 and J is TRBJ1-1; no reliable D call. The CDR3 extends over 14 amino acids. Germline V gene sequence: CDR1 MGHRA, CDR2 YSYEKL. V lost 0 bases, J lost 2 bases, and 7 bases lay in between. CDR3 sequence: CASSQEGSNTEAFF. The CDR3 DNA reads as TGCGCCAGCAGCCAAGAGGGGAGCAACACTGAAGCTTTCTTT.

The chain links TRBV11-2 to TRBJ2-7; 11 positions agree with TRBD2. V was clipped by 8 bases and J by 0 bases; unmatched bases: 9. Per the germline V gene, CDR1 is SGHAT and CDR2 is FQNNGV. The CDR3 has 16 residues. CDR3 amino acids: CASYSGRVRSSYEQYF. The CDR3 bases are TGTGCCAGCTATAGCGGGAGGGTCCGGAGCTCCTACGAGCAGTACTTC.